This T cell receptor beta chain appears in the sequencing data of a study of shared clonotypes between healthy human individuals. Study-wide findings and caveats: Among donors, the sharing of clonotypes was expected to be influenced by sequencing depth.

In regard to this clone: Its antigen is not known.

Assay: immunoSEQ multiplex PCR; the TCRdb copy retains only in-frame clones and omits some. The sample consists of nearly 1 million clones, over 60% of them appearing once. The donor cohort consisted entirely of Caucasian adults residing in Nashville, Tennessee. The germline CDR1 and CDR2 sequences are SGHVS and FQNEAQ. The germline V and J ends were trimmed by 1 base and 2 bases, with 6 bases remaining between them. This CDR3 has 14 residues. Sequencing used memory CD4+ T cells sorted from blood. Noted subset: CD45RA-negative fraction. The gene calls are TRBV7-8 and TRBJ1-3; D is unclear. The sequence was obtained from a man aged 18 to 30 in good health. The CDR3 loop is CASSLVTTGNTIYF. The CDR3 nucleotides are TGTGCCAGCAGCTTAGTAACTACTGGAAACACCATATATTTT.